What follows is one T cell receptor (beta chain) and its context. Its antigen remains unidentified. This sample is part of a study of beta chain features in type 1 diabetes. Per the germline V gene, CDR1 is ENHRY and CDR2 is SYGVKD. J gave up 9 bases and V 4 bases, and 9 bases lay outside the gene matches. The CDR3 spans 14 residues. General study results and limits: Comparison showed that naive, central memory and Treg TCRB repertoires appeared more similar among patients than among healthy donors.

The sequenced template was cDNA made from the entire isolated RNA. TCRdb's table, derived via immunoSEQ multiplex PCR, lists solely in-frame clones and lacks some. The sample has 310,000 or so clones, approximately 11% seen once; the top ten hold 0.015%. It was one heparinised blood draw, averaging about 116 mL, that each donor gave. The sequence was obtained from a young woman in good health. The material sequenced was naive CD4+ T cells from blood. The chain is built from TRBV10-3 and TRBJ2-1; 7 nucleotides match TRBD1. This CDR3 reads CAISGGQLGFEQFF. The CDR3 DNA reads as TGTGCCATCAGTGGGGGACAGTTGGGGTTTGAGCAGTTCTTC.